The source of this TCR beta chain is a study of spatial heterogeneity in lung cancer. In its sample, this clonotype was seen a few times. Its antigen is unknown. The CDR3 covers 17 residues. CDR1 and CDR2 (germline): LGHDT, YNNKEL (reference sequence). Unmatched junction bases numbered 5, after V lost 0 bases and J lost 6 bases. TCRdb re-analysed the 5' RACE reads in MiXCR, keeping a single row per CDR3 protein. The sample lists 60,000 to 75,000 distinct CDR3 sequences, roughly 6.4% occurring once. Specified time point: sample taken at primary tumor resection. Overall study results and limits: At tumor resection, ubiquitous expanded TCRs were detected in blood more often than later.

The sequences come from PBMCs, collected at surgery. This chain connects TRBV3-1 to TRBJ1-6, with 10 bases fitting TRBD1. The sequence derives from a female donor with early-stage non-small cell lung cancer. This chain's CDR3 is CASSQEMGTGVNSPLHF. In DNA form, the CDR3 reads TGTGCCAGCAGCCAAGAGATGGGGACAGGGGTTAATTCACCCCTCCACTTT.